Listed below are T cell receptor beta chains from one sample, sequenced in a study of blood T cell repertoires in COVID-19. Profiled with immunoSEQ multiplex PCR; TCRdb holds only in-frame clones, not every one. The sample consists of approximately 260,000 clones, approximately 81% of them appearing once. Sequencing was performed on PBMCs or T cells enriched from blood (not recorded which). All receptors come from a woman aged 45-65 years who had been exposed to COVID-19. Both conserved end residues are part of each CDR3. A D gene is named only where the DNA matches it firmly. Clone size is shown for a subset of rows, as once, few, many or a class of expanded clone.

TRBV29-1	-	-	TRBJ1-1	CSVDEGGAEAFF	TGCAGCGTTGATGAGGGAGGGGCTGAAGCTTTCTTT
TRBV27	-	-	TRBJ1-1	CASSSRSRGKFSEAFF	TGTGCCAGCAGTTCCCGCTCTAGAGGGAAGTTCTCTGAAGCTTTCTTT
TRBV11-2	-	-	TRBJ1-2	CASSQMGGGLYGYTF	TGTGCCAGCAGCCAAATGGGGGGGGGCCTCTATGGCTACACCTTC
TRBV4-2	-	-	TRBJ2-3	CASSLDPITDTQYF	TGTGCCAGCAGCCTAGACCCTATCACAGATACGCAGTATTTT
TRBV6-1	-	-	TRBJ1-5	CASSDSYNQPQHF	TGTGCCAGCAGTGACAGTTACAATCAGCCCCAGCATTTT
TRBV3-1/TRBV3-2	-	TRBD1	TRBJ1-5	CASSQGAWDQPQHF	TGTGCCAGCTCACAGGGGGCCTGGGATCAGCCCCAGCATTTT
TRBV27	-	-	TRBJ1-6	CASSFSGVDNSPLHF	TGTGCCAGCAGTTTTTCGGGAGTGGATAATTCACCCCTCCACTTT
TRBV2	-	-	TRBJ2-1	CASSEVVAVLNEQFF	TGTGCCAGCAGTGAAGTGGTAGCAGTATTAAATGAGCAGTTCTTC
TRBV11-2	once	TRBD2	TRBJ2-5	CASSLLERGPQETQYF	TGTGCCAGCAGCTTACTGGAGCGGGGACCCCAAGAGACCCAGTACTTC
TRBV11-1	-	TRBD2	TRBJ2-3	CASSLKAGAADTQYF	TGTGCCAGCAGCTTAAAAGCGGGGGCCGCAGATACGCAGTATTTT
TRBV7-2	-	-	TRBJ2-1	CASILGTFRNEQFF	TGTGCCAGCATCCTCGGGACTTTTAGAAATGAGCAGTTCTTC
TRBV11-2	-	-	TRBJ1-1	CASSLDRVNTEAFF	TGTGCCAGCAGCTTAGACAGGGTGAACACTGAAGCTTTCTTT
TRBV5-3	-	-	TRBJ1-6	CASTQRHGSSPLHF	TGTGCCAGTACCCAGAGGCACGGATCTTCACCCCTCCACTTT
TRBV6-2/TRBV6-3	-	-	TRBJ2-6	CASSYGALSGANVLTF	TGTGCCAGCAGTTACGGGGCCCTCTCTGGGGCCAACGTCCTGACTTTC
TRBV18	-	-	TRBJ2-5	CASSPPGDALETQYF	TGTGCCAGCTCACCACCGGGAGACGCCTTGGAGACCCAGTACTTC
TRBV5-1	-	-	TRBJ2-2	CASSFSAGELFF	TGCGCCAGCAGCTTTAGTGCAGGGGAGCTGTTTTTT
TRBV6-2/TRBV6-3	-	TRBD2	TRBJ2-2	CASSYSGGAWLGELFF	TGTGCCAGCAGTTACTCCGGGGGGGCATGGCTCGGGGAGCTGTTTTTT
TRBV11-3	-	-	TRBJ2-7	CASSLDGGRSYEQYF	TGTGCCAGCAGCTTAGACGGGGGGCGATCCTACGAGCAGTACTTC
TRBV18	-	TRBD1	TRBJ2-6	CASSPMLTGGVSGTNVLTF	TGTGCCAGCTCACCTATGCTAACAGGGGGTGTTTCAGGGACCAACGTCCTGACTTTC
TRBV12-5	-	-	TRBJ2-1	CASGQERGLVEQFF	TGTGCTAGTGGTCAAGAAAGGGGACTCGTTGAGCAGTTCTTC
TRBV13	-	-	TRBJ1-1	CASSLTEYTEAFF	TGTGCCAGCAGCTTAACGGAGTACACTGAAGCTTTCTTT
TRBV5-1	once	-	TRBJ1-6	CASSLGAGATLGSPLHF	TGCGCCAGCAGCTTGGGGGCGGGGGCGACTCTTGGTTCACCCCTCCACTTT
TRBV10-3	once	TRBD1	TRBJ1-6	CATRTGPSSYNSPLHF	TGTGCCACCCGGACAGGCCCGAGCTCCTATAATTCACCCCTCCACTTT
TRBV29-1	-	TRBD1	TRBJ2-7	CSVVTGQDYEQYF	TGCAGCGTTGTTACCGGACAGGACTACGAGCAGTACTTC
TRBV4-1	once	-	TRBJ1-4	CASSTRALGVTNEKLFF	TGCGCCAGCAGCACCCGGGCCCTCGGGGTCACTAATGAAAAACTGTTTTTT
TRBV6-1	-	-	TRBJ1-2	CASSEAQAGKGGYTF	TGTGCCAGCAGTGAAGCGCAGGCGGGGAAAGGGGGCTACACCTTC
TRBV21-1	-	-	TRBJ2-2	CASLAHPGQMYTGELFF	TGTGCCAGCCTAGCTCATCCGGGACAGATGTACACCGGGGAGCTGTTTTTT
TRBV28	-	TRBD1	TRBJ1-1	CASSLSFGSRGKAFF	TGTGCCAGCAGTTTATCCTTCGGAAGCAGGGGGAAAGCTTTCTTT
TRBV7-9	-	-	TRBJ2-5	CASSTGFRGMGETQYF	TGTGCCAGCAGCACAGGGTTCAGGGGTATGGGGGAGACCCAGTACTTC
TRBV30	-	-	TRBJ2-2	CACLPTGELFF	TGTGCCTGCCTCCCCACCGGGGAGCTGTTTTTT
TRBV10-3	-	-	TRBJ2-7	CAISELDSPEQYF	TGTGCCATCAGTGAGTTAGACAGTCCCGAGCAGTACTTC
TRBV5-1	-	TRBD1	TRBJ2-1	CASSLGQGAYNEQFF	TGCGCCAGCAGCTTGGGACAGGGGGCCTACAATGAGCAGTTCTTC
TRBV6-6	-	-	TRBJ1-2	CASSPGGNGYTF	TGTGCCAGCAGCCCAGGAGGGAACGGCTACACCTTC
TRBV6-5	-	-	TRBJ2-7	CASSYQEGLRYEQYF	TGTGCCAGCAGTTACCAGGAGGGTCTAAGATACGAGCAGTACTTC
TRBV5-6	-	-	TRBJ2-3	CASSLAQALTDTQYF	TGTGCCAGCAGCTTGGCCCAGGCTCTCACAGATACGCAGTATTTT
TRBV10-2	few	-	TRBJ1-1	CASRMREGNTEAFF	TGCGCCAGCAGAATGAGGGAGGGAAACACTGAAGCTTTCTTT
TRBV10-3	-	-	TRBJ1-2	CAISESRGDGYTF	TGTGCCATCAGTGAGAGCAGGGGTGATGGCTACACCTTC
TRBV5-5	-	-	TRBJ1-5	CASSLAGNQPQHF	TGTGCCAGCAGCTTGGCCGGGAATCAGCCCCAGCATTTT
TRBV15	-	TRBD2	TRBJ2-3	CATSIAGGFTDTQYF	TGTGCCACCAGCATAGCGGGGGGGTTCACAGATACGCAGTATTTT
TRBV25-1	-	-	TRBJ1-1	CASSVGGTAFF	TGTGCCAGCAGTGTAGGGGGAACGGCTTTCTTT
TRBV29-1	-	-	TRBJ2-2	CSVRAGNTGELFF	TGCAGCGTTCGAGCAGGGAACACCGGGGAGCTGTTTTTT
TRBV7-2	-	-	TRBJ2-7	CASSLSHRTYEQYF	TGTGCCAGCAGCTTATCTCACAGGACCTACGAGCAGTACTTC
TRBV9	-	-	TRBJ1-2	CASSAAGPGYTF	TGTGCCAGCAGCGCCGCGGGTCCTGGCTACACCTTC
TRBV7-6	once	TRBD1	TRBJ2-7	CASSSGTGSYEQYF	TGTGCCAGCAGTTCCGGGACAGGGAGTTACGAGCAGTACTTC
TRBV21-1	once	-	TRBJ1-1	CASSATGLDTEAFF	TGTGCCAGCAGCGCGACAGGCCTGGACACTGAAGCTTTCTTT
TRBV18	-	TRBD1	TRBJ1-1	CASSPYRGESAAFF	TGTGCCAGCTCACCATACAGGGGGGAGTCAGCAGCTTTCTTT
TRBV19	-	-	TRBJ1-1	CASSIAAGVENTEAFF	TGTGCCAGTAGTATAGCGGCCGGGGTTGAGAACACTGAAGCTTTCTTT
TRBV12-3/TRBV12-4	-	-	TRBJ2-3	CASSPTTETQYF	TGTGCCAGCAGTCCCACGACAGAGACGCAGTATTTT
TRBV3-1/TRBV3-2	-	-	TRBJ2-1	CASSQPDRYNEQFF	TGTGCCAGCAGCCAGCCCGACAGGTACAATGAGCAGTTCTTC
TRBV5-6	-	-	TRBJ1-1	CASSSKQNREAFF	TGTGCCAGCAGCTCCAAACAGAACAGAGAAGCTTTCTTT
TRBV5-1	-	-	TRBJ1-2	CASSPGGINGYTF	TGCGCCAGCAGCCCTGGAGGAATCAATGGCTACACCTTC
TRBV5-4	once	TRBD2	TRBJ2-5	CASSFGTREETQYF	TGTGCCAGCAGCTTTGGGACTAGGGAAGAGACCCAGTACTTC